Listed here is a single T cell receptor (beta chain). The record originates from a study of blood T cell repertoires in COVID-19. In the authors' methods: Estimation of nucleated cell counts was performed using reference gene primer amplification. Repertoires were generated with immunoSEQ multiplex PCR, while TCRdb's copy carries only in-frame clones and drops some. Clonal size and the V and J genes are those of that table, whereas D and trimming came from the DNA. The top ten hold roughly 1.9% of the sample, which has fewer than 500,000 clones, about 85% seen once. The V segment lost 5 bases and the J segment 2 bases; nucleotides outside the gene matches: 5. The germline V gene has CDR1 SNHLY and CDR2 FYNNEI. CDR3 length: 15 residues.

The receptor was isolated from a woman under 30 with acute COVID-19. The source material was PBMCs or T cells enriched from blood (not recorded which). The V call is TRBV2, the J call TRBJ1-3, with 8 nucleotides matching TRBD1. CDR3 in DNA: TGTGCCAGCAGTCGACAGGGGATAACTGGAAACACCATATATTTT. Residues: CASSRQGITGNTIYF. Full variable domain (missing parts from reference TRBV2 and TRBJ1-3): EPEVTQTPSHQVTQMGQEVILRCVPISNHLYFYWYRQILGQKVEFLVSFYNNEISEKSEIFDDQFSVERPDGSNFTLKIRSTKLEDSAMYFCASSRQGITGNTIYFGEGSWLTVV.